Shown below are 11 T cell receptor beta chains from a single sample sequenced in a study of monozygotic twins with cystic fibrosis. The assay was immunoSEQ multiplex PCR, and TCRdb's table has in-frame clones only and misses some. The sample holds 15,000 to 20,000 clones, around 96% seen once. Specimen: blood. The source of these receptors is a girl under 10 years old with cystic fibrosis.

This sequence joins TRBV5-1 and TRBJ1-1; D uncertain. V shed 0 bases and J shed 1 base, with 16 bases lying between them. Germline assignment: CDR1 SGHRS and CDR2 YFSETQ. The CDR3 is 17 residues long. The DNA for the CDR3 is TGCGCCAGCAGCTTGGCCGAGGGCCCGGGCGGGAACACTGAAGCTTTCTTT. This encodes CASSLAEGPGGNTEAFF.

The chain couples TRBV18 to TRBJ2-5; 8 bases are shared with TRBD1. The germline gives CDR1 KGHSH, CDR2 LQKENI. The CDR3 runs 16 residues. With 2 bases clipped from V and 0 bases from J, the junction kept 5 bases outside the gene matches. CDR3: CASSPSVDRDQETQYF. Written as DNA, the CDR3 is TGTGCCAGCTCACCATCCGTGGACAGGGACCAAGAGACCCAGTACTTC.

This chain uses TRBV5-1 with TRBJ2-5; D gene ambiguous. Looked up from germline, CDR1 is SGHRS and CDR2 is YFSETQ. The V end lost 0 bases, the J end lost 3 bases, and 6 bases lay between the germline ends. The CDR3 runs 13 residues. The CDR3 sequence: CASSLGAKETQYF. The CDR3 DNA follows: TGCGCCAGCAGCTTGGGAGCAAAAGAGACCCAGTACTTC.

This rearrangement joins TRBV4-1 to TRBJ2-2; no clear D. V lost 2 bases and J 0 bases, leaving 13 bases between the germline ends. The CDR3 contains 17 residues. Germline CDR1 and CDR2: MGHRA and YSYEKL. The CDR3 region has the DNA TGCGCCAGCAGCCAAAGTAACAGCTGGGCGAACACCGGGGAGCTGTTTTTT. Translating gives CASSQSNSWANTGELFF.

The chain has TRBV27 and TRBJ2-6; 12 bases agree with TRBD2. The CDR3 is made up of 17 amino acids. Germline V gene data show CDR1 as MNHEY and CDR2 as SMNVEV (reference sequence). V gave up 7 bases and J gave up 1 base; unmatched junction bases: 5. The CDR3 sequence: CASTKGLAGSGANVLTF. In nucleotides, the CDR3 is TGTGCCAGCACCAAAGGACTAGCGGGGTCTGGGGCCAACGTCCTGACTTTC. Together with reference TRBV27 and TRBJ2-6, the CDR3 gives the full variable domain: EAQVTQNPRYLITVTGKKLTVTCSQNMNHEYMSWYRQDPGLGLRQIYYSMNVEVTDKGDVPEGYKVSRKEKRNFPLILESPSPNQTSLYFCASTKGLAGSGANVLTFGAGSRLTVL.

V and J are TRBV10-2 and TRBJ2-1; 9 nucleotides line up with TRBD1. Germline V gene lookup returns CDR1 WSHSY and CDR2 SAAADI. Trimming removed 6 bases from V and 8 bases from J; junction bases left unmatched: 11. The CDR3 contains 15 residues. In nucleotides, the CDR3 is TGCGCCAGCAGCATAACGGGACAGGGCGGTTATGAGCAGTTCTTC. This gives the protein CASSITGQGGYEQFF.

This chain uses TRBV6-6 with TRBJ2-5; no definite D call. V lost 9 bases and J 1 base, leaving 3 bases between the germline ends. CDR3 length equals 10 residues. The germline V gene has CDR1 MNHNY and CDR2 SVGAGI (reference sequence). The CDR3: CASAQETQYF. CDR3 in DNA: TGTGCCAGTGCCCAAGAGACCCAGTACTTC.

CDR3: CASSESLGDTQYF. The CDR3 DNA reads as TGCGCCAGCAGTGAGTCCCTGGGCGATACGCAGTATTTT. The chain is built from TRBV10-1 and TRBJ2-3; D is ambiguous. V was clipped by 0 bases and J by 6 bases, with 7 bases between them. Germline loops: CDR1 WNHNN, CDR2 SYGVQD (reference sequence). CDR3 size: 13 residues.

The chain carries TRBV2 and TRBJ2-5; D possibly matches TRBD1 or TRBD2 (5 bases each). The germline V gene encodes CDR1 SNHLY and CDR2 FYNNEI. The V end was cut by 8 bases, the J end by 5 bases, with 21 bases between. The CDR3 covers 15 residues. CDR3 DNA: TGTGCCAGCCACCCTCTTCGGGGCATCGGGGAGACCCAGTACTTC. It codes for CASHPLRGIGETQYF. The entire variable domain, with the rest obtained from reference TRBV2 and TRBJ2-5, is as follows: EPEVTQTPSHQVTQMGQEVILRCVPISNHLYFYWYRQILGQKVEFLVSFYNNEISEKSEIFDDQFSVERPDGSNFTLKIRSTKLEDSAMYFCASHPLRGIGETQYFGPGTRLLVL.

This rearrangement joins TRBV27 to TRBJ2-3; tentative D call: TRBD1 (6 bases). The CDR3 is 18 residues long. From germline, CDR1 is MNHEY and CDR2 SMNVEV (reference sequence). V dropped 0 bases and J dropped 0 bases, with 16 bases sitting between them. In DNA, the CDR3 is TGTGCCAGCAGTTTATCCCCCCACAGGGCCACTAGCACAGATACGCAGTATTTT. It specifies CASSLSPHRATSTDTQYF.

The chain uses TRBV6-1 and TRBJ1-1, with TRBD1 matching 7 bases. V was pared by 1 base and J by 8 bases, with 10 bases of the junction left unmatched. The germline V gene has CDR1 MNHNS and CDR2 SASEGT. The CDR3 runs to 15 residues. Written as DNA, the CDR3 is TGTGCCAGCAGTGAAGGAAACAGGGGACCCTTCGAAGCTTTCTTT. This gives the protein CASSEGNRGPFEAFF.